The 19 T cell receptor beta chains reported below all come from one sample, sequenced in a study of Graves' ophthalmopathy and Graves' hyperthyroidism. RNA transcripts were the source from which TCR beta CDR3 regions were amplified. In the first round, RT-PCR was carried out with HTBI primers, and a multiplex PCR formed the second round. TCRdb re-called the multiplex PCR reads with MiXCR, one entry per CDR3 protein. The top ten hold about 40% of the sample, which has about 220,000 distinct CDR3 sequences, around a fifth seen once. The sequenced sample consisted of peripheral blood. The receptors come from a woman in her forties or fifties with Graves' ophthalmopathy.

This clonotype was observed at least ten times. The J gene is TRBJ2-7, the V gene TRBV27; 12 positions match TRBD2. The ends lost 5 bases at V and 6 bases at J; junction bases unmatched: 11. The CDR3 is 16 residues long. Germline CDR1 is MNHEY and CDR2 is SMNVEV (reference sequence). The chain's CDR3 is CASSIWLAGGPSEQYF. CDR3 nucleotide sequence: TGTGCCAGCAGTATTTGGCTAGCGGGAGGGCCGTCCGAGCAGTACTTC.

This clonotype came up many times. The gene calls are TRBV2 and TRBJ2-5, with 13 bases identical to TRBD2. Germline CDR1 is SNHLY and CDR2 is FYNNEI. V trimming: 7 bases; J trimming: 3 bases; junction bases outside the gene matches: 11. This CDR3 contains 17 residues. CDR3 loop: CASTMPGLAGAEETQYF. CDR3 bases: TGTGCCAGCACCATGCCCGGACTAGCGGGAGCAGAAGAGACCCAGTACTTC. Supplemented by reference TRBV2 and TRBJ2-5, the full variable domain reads EPEVTQTPSHQVTQMGQEVILRCVPISNHLYFYWYRQILGQKVEFLVSFYNNEISEKSEIFDDQFSVERPDGSNFTLKIRSTKLEDSAMYFCASTMPGLAGAEETQYFGPGTRLLVL.

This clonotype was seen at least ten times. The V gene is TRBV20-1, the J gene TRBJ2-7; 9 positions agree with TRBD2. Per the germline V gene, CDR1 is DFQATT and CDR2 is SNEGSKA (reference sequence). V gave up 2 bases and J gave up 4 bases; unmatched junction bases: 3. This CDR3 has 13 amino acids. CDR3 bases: TGCAGTGCTAGACCCAGCGGGAGGTACGAGCAGTACTTC. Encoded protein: CSARPSGRYEQYF.

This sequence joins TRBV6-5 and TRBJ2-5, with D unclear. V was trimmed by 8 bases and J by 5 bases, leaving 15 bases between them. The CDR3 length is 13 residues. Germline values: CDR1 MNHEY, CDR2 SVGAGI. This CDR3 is CASRSASVETQYF. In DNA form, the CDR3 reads TGTGCCAGCCGTTCCGCCTCGGTGGAGACCCAGTACTTC.

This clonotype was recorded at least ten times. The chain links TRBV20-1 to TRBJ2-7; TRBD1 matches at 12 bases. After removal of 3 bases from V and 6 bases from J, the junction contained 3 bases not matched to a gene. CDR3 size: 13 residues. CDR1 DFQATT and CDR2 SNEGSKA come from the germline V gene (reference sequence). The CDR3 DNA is TGCAGTGCTAGGGGACAGGGGGCCCGCGAGCAGTACTTC. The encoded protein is CSARGQGAREQYF.

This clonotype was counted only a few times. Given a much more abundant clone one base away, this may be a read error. The CDR3, as DNA: TGTGCCAGTAGTAGGGGACTAGCAGCGACTTACGAGCAGTACTTC. As protein: CASSRGLAATYEQYF. The chain joins TRBV19 to TRBJ2-7, with 9 bases that match TRBD2. This CDR3 has 15 residues. The V gene's germline CDR1 is LNHDA and CDR2 SQIVND (reference sequence). V lost 4 bases and J lost 4; bases outside the gene matches: 8.

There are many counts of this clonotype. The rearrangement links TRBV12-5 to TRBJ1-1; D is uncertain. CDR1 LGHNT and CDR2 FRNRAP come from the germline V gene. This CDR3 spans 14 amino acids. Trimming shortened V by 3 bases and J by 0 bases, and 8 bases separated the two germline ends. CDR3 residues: CASGLSGVNTEAFF. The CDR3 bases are TGTGCTAGTGGTTTATCGGGAGTGAACACTGAAGCTTTCTTT.

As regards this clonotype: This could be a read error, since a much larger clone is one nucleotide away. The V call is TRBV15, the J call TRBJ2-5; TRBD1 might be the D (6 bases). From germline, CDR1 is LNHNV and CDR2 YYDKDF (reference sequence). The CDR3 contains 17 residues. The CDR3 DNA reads TGTGCCACCAGCAGCCCCCGAGGCAGGGGCTCGAGAGAGATCCAGTACTTC. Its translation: CATSSPRGRGSREIQYF.

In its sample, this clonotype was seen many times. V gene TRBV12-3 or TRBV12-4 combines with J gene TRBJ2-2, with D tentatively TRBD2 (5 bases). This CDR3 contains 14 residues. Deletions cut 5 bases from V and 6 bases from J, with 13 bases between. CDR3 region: CASSPSTRAGELFF. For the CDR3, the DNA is TGTGCCAGCAGTCCTTCAACTAGGGCCGGGGAGCTGTTTTTT.

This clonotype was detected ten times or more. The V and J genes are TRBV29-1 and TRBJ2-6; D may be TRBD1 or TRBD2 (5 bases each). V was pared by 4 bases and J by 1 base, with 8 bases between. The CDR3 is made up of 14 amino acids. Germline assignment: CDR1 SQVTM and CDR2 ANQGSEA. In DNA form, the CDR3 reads TGCAGCGTTGGGGGGAAGTCTGGGGCCAACGTCCTGACTTTC. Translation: CSVGGKSGANVLTF.

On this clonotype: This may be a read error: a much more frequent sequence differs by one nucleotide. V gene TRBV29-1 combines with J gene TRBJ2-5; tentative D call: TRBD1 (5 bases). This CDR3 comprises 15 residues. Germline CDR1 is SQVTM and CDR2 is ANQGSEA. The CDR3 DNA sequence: TGCAGCGTTGACGGGCAGGGTCCGTACCAAGAGGCCCAGTACTTC. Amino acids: CSVDGQGPYQEAQYF.

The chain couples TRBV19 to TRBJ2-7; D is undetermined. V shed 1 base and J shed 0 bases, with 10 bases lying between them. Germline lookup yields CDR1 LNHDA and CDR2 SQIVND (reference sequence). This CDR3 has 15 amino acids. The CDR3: CASSIGQTSSYEQYF. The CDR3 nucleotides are TGTGCCAGTAGTATAGGTCAGACGAGCTCCTACGAGCAGTACTTC.

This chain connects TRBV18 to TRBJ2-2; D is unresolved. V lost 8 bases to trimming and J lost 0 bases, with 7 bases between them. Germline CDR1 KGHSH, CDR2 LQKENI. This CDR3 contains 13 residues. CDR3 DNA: TGTGCCAGCCCCCGACCGAACACCGGGGAGCTGTTTTTT. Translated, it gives CASPRPNTGELFF.

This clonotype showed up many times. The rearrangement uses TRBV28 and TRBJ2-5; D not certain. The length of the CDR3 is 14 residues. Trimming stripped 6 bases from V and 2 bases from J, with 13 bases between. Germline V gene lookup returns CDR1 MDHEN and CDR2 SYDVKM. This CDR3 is CASRSAGRQETQYF. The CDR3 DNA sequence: TGTGCCAGCAGATCTGCCGGGCGACAAGAGACCCAGTACTTC.

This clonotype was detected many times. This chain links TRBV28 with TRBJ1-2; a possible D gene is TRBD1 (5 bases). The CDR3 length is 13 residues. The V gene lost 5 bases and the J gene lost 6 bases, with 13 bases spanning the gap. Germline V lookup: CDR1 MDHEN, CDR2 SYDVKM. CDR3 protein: CASSPRVLNGYTF. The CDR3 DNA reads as TGTGCCAGCAGTCCCAGGGTTTTAAATGGCTACACCTTC.

The CDR3 spells CASSFNRGYGYTF. The DNA of the CDR3 is TGTGCCAGCAGTTTCAACAGGGGATATGGCTACACCTTC. The chain combines TRBV27 with TRBJ1-2, with 7 bases that match TRBD1. The CDR3 runs 13 residues. Germline V gene sequence: CDR1 MNHEY, CDR2 SMNVEV (reference sequence). J gave up 5 bases and V 3 bases, and 3 bases lay outside the gene matches.

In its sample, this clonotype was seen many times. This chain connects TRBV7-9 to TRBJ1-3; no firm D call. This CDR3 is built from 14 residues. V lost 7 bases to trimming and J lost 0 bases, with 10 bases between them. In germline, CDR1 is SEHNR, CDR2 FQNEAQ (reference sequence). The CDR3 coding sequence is TGTGCCAGCATCCTAATAAACTCTGGAAACACCATATATTTT. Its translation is CASILINSGNTIYF.

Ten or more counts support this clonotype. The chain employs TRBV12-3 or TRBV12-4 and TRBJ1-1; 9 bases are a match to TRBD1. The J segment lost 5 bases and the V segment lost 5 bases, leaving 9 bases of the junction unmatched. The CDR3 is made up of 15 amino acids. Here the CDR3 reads CASSPPTGGLTEAFF. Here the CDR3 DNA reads TGTGCCAGCAGTCCACCGACAGGGGGGCTTACTGAAGCTTTCTTT.

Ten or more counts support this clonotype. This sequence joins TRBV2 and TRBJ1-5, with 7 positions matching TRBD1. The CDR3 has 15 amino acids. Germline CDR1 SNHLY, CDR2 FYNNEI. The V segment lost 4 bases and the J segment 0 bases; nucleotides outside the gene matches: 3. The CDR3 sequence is CASSGGDSSNQPQHF. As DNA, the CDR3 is TGTGCCAGCAGTGGAGGGGACAGTAGCAATCAGCCCCAGCATTTT. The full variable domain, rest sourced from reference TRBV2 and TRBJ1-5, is EPEVTQTPSHQVTQMGQEVILRCVPISNHLYFYWYRQILGQKVEFLVSFYNNEISEKSEIFDDQFSVERPDGSNFTLKIRSTKLEDSAMYFCASSGGDSSNQPQHFGDGTRLSIL.